Shown below are 9 T cell receptor beta chains from a single sample sequenced in a study of cytomegalovirus exposure and HLA in healthy donors (dated by TCRdb to about 2017). Receptor amplification or capture employed the immunoSEQ multiplex PCR assay. For the multiplex PCR, a mixture combining 60 forward primers for TCR Vbeta segments and 13 reverse primers for TCR Jbeta segments was used. Here the immuneACCESS table is served through TCRdb, limited to in-frame sequences with V and J called. Missing clones are a known gap in these copies; in checked studies unresolved V genes cover under half, and the rest lacks a known reason. In all, the sample holds approximately 150,000 clones, and 66% of those were seen once. The leading ten clones occupy 6.5% of the sample. Material for sequencing was PBMCs. The source of these receptors is a woman aged 55-69 years in good health and CMV-seronegative.

Here the CDR3 reads CASSQRAGSLYGYTF. The DNA of the CDR3 is TGTGCCAGCAGCCAACGCGCGGGGAGCCTCTATGGCTACACCTTC. V and J are TRBV7-2 and TRBJ1-2; no clear D gene. The V end was cut by 5 bases, the J end by 4 bases, with 17 bases between. The germline V gene encodes CDR1 SGHTA and CDR2 FQGNSA. There are 15 residues in the CDR3.

The chain is built from TRBV11-3 and TRBJ2-2; the match to TRBD1 covers 7 bases. Germline CDR1 and CDR2: SGHNT and YENEEA. CDR3 length: 15 amino acids. With V trimmed by 6 bases and J by 5 bases, 9 bases remained unmatched. The CDR3 protein is CASSPRGPGTGELFF. Written as DNA, the CDR3 is TGTGCCAGCAGTCCTAGGGGGCCGGGGACCGGGGAGCTGTTTTTT.

The chain carries TRBV6-5 and TRBJ1-1; D is possibly TRBD1 (6 bases). This CDR3 is 15 amino acids long. Trimming removed 10 bases from V and 4 bases from J, with 22 bases in between. CDR1 and CDR2 (germline): MNHEY, SVGAGI. DNA of the CDR3: TGTGCCACCCGGGAAGGGGGTGTTGGGGTCACTGAAGCTTTCTTT. Translation: CATREGGVGVTEAFF.

The rearrangement uses TRBV6-6 and TRBJ2-1; TRBD2 matches 15 bases. Germline CDR1 is MNHNY and CDR2 is SVGAGI (reference sequence). CDR3 length equals 16 residues. The V segment lost 5 bases and the J segment 7 bases; nucleotides outside the gene matches: 6. CDR3 sequence (DNA): TGTGCCAGCAGTCGGGGACTAGCGGGAGGAGATAATGAGCAGTTCTTC. Translated: CASSRGLAGGDNEQFF.

J is TRBJ1-2 and V is TRBV5-6, with D maybe TRBD1 (5 bases). In germline, CDR1 is SGHDT, CDR2 YYEEEE. V lost 3 bases and J lost 6, with 12 bases in between. The length of the CDR3 is 13 residues. CDR3 loop: CASSSGGVHGYTF. CDR3 DNA sequence: TGTGCCAGCAGCTCGGGGGGGGTTCATGGCTACACCTTC.

This clone was counted only a few times. This chain links TRBV6-1 with TRBJ1-6; no reliable D call. V was shortened by 4 bases and J by 6 bases, with 7 bases between the two germline ends. The length of the CDR3 is 13 residues. From germline, CDR1 is MNHNS and CDR2 SASEGT. CDR3 residues: CASSGQINSPLHF. CDR3 nucleotide sequence: TGTGCCAGCAGTGGTCAAATTAATTCACCCCTCCACTTT.

This chain joins TRBV29-1 and TRBJ2-1; D is perhaps TRBD2 (5 bases). Trimming shortened V by 4 bases and J by 3 bases, and 10 bases separated the two germline ends. The CDR3 consists of 13 residues. CDR1 SQVTM and CDR2 ANQGSEA come from the germline V gene. This chain's CDR3 is CSVVLGNYNEQFF. CDR3 DNA sequence: TGCAGCGTTGTACTCGGGAACTACAATGAGCAGTTCTTC.

The rearrangement links TRBV7-9 to TRBJ2-5; 8 bases are shared with TRBD2. The tail of the sequence fits TRBJ2-7 better, so the J call may be wrong. This CDR3 contains 13 residues. Germline V gives CDR1 SEHNR, CDR2 FQNEAQ (reference sequence). The CDR3 spells CASSLLAGHEQYF. The CDR3 DNA sequence: TGTGCCAGCAGCTTATTAGCGGGACACGAGCAGTACTTC.

This clone showed up just once. V gene TRBV28 combines with J gene TRBJ1-2; the D is unclear. Trimming left V 6 bases short and J 8 bases short, with 10 bases between. CDR3 length: 11 residues. Germline CDR1 is MDHEN and CDR2 is SYDVKM. The CDR3 nucleotides are TGTGCCAGCAGCCCCGACTGGGGCTACACCTTC. It codes for CASSPDWGYTF.